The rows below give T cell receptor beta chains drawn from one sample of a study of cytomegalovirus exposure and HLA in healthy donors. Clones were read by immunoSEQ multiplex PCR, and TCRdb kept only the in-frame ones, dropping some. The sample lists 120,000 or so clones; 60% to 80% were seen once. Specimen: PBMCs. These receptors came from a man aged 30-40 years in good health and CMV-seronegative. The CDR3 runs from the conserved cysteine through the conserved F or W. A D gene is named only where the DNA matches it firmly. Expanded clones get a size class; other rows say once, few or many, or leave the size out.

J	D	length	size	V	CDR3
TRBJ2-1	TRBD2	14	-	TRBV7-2	CASRLSGGYNEQFF
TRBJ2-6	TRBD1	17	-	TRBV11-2	CASSSFRTGSGANVLTF
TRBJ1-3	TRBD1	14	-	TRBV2	CASSVTGAGNTIYF
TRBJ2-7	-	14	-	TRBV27	CASSLFTHSYEQYF
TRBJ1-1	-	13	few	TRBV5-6	CASSQGEGTEAFF
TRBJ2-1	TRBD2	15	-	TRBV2	CASIPVAGGYNEQFF
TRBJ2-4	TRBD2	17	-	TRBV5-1	CASSPVLGRGGWNIQYF
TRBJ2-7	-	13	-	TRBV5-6	CASSLGTVYEQYF
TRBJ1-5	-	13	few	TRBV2	CASSEFRDQPQHF
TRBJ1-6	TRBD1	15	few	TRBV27	CASSSRDRANSPLHF
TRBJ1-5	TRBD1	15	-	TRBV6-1	CASSVQDRGHQPQHF
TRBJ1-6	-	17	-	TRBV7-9	CASSLVKGFEVNSPLHF
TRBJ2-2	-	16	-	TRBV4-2	CASSQDMQGYAGELFF
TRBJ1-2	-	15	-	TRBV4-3	CASSLSFPANYGYTF
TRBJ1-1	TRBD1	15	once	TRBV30	CAWSVLRTGDTEAFF
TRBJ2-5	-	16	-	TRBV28	CASSLTTGEGQETQYF
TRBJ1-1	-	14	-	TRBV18	CASSPGETRGEAFF
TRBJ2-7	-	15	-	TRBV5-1	CASSLEGRPFYEQYF
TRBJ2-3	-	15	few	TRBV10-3	CAISGGGPSTDTQYF
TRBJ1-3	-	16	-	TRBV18	CASSPASPGRGNTIYF
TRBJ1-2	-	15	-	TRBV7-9	CASSLTRVDRCGYTF
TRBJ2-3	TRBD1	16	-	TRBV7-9	CASSLLMTGVTDTQYF
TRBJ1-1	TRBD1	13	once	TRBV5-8	CASSPWTGAEAFF
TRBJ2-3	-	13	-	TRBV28	CASSFEVADTQYF
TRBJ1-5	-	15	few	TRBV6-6	CASSYGARESQPQHF
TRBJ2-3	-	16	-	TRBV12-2	CASRSDGQGRTDTQYF
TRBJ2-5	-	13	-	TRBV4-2	CASSQGRQETQYF
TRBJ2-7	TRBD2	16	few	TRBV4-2	CASSQGSVAGVYEQYF
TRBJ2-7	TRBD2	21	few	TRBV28	CASSSNPWSRALAGARYEQYF
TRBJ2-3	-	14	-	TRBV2	CATNPGWETDTQYF
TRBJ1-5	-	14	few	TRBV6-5	CASSEDQGYQPQHF
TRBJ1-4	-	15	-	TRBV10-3	CATHPKGLRDEKLFF
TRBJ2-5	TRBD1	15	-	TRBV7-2	CASSLRQGAVETQYF
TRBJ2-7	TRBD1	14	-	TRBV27	CASSLDRGLYEQYF
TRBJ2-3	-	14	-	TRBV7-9	CASSFGQSTDTQYF
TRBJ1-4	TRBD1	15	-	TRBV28	CASGRTGATNEKLFF
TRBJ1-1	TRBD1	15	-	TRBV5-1	CASSLGTGGLGEAFF